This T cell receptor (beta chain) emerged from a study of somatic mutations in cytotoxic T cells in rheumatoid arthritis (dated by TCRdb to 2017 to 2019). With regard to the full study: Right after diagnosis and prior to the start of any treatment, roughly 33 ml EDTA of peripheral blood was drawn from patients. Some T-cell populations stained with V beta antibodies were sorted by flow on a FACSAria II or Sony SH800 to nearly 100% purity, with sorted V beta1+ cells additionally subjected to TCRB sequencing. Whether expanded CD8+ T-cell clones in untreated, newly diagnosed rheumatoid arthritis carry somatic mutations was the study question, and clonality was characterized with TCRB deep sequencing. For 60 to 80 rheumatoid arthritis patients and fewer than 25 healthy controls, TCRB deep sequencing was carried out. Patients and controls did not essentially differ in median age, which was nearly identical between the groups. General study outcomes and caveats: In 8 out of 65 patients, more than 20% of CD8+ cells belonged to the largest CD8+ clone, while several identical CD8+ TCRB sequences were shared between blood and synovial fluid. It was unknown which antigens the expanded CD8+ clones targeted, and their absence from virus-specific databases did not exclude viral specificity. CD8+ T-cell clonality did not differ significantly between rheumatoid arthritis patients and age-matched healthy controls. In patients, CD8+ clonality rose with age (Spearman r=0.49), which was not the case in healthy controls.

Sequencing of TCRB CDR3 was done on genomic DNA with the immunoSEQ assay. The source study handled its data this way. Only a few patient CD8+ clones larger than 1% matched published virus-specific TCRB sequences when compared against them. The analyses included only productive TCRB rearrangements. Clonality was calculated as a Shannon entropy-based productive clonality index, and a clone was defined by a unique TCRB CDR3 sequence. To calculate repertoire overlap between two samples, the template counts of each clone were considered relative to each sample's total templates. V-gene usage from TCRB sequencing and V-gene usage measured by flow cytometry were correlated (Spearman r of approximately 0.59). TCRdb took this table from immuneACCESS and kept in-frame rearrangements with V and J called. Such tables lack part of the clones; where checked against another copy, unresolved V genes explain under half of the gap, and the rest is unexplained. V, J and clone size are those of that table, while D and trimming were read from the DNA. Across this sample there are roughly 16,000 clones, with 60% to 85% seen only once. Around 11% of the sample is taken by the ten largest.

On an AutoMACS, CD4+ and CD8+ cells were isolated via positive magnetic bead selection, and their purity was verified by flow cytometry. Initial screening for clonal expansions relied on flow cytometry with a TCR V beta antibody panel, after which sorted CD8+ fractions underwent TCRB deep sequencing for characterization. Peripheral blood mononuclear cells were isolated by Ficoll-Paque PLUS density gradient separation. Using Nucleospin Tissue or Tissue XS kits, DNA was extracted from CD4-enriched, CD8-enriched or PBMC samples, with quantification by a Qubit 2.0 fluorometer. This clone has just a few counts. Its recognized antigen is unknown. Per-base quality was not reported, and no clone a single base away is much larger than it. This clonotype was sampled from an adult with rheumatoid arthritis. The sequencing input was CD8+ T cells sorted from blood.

The DNA reads TGTGCCAGCAGTTTAACAGATACGCAGTATTTT. Its product reads: CASSLTDTQYF. The chain is encoded by TRBV27 joined to TRBJ2-3; too little of a D gene remains to name it. The germline V gene (reference sequence) supplies CDR1 MNHEY and CDR2 SMNVEV. The cysteine opens and the phenylalanine closes a CDR3 of 11 amino acids. The kept DNA is CDR3 alone, 33 bases in frame from the first base. Relative to germline, V is 2 bases shorter and J is 3 bases shorter, with 0 bases between their ends.